Sequencing of this T cell receptor (beta chain) was carried out in a study of T cell repertoires in cytomegalovirus infection. Study summary: CMV infection and matching HLA type were both indicated by public TCR beta signatures.

The CDR3 covers 13 residues. The germline V and J ends were trimmed by 5 bases and 7 bases, with 14 bases remaining between them. In germline, CDR1 is SGHVS, CDR2 FQNEAQ. On this clonotype: Its antigen is still unknown.

TCRdb called the reads again in MiXCR, with one record for every CDR3 protein. The data contain around 340,000 distinct CDR3 sequences, 25% to 30% of them singletons. This chain uses TRBV7-8 with TRBJ1-1; D is possibly TRBD1 (5 bases). The sequence came from a human donor in good health (CMV status not recorded). Some clones in this sample may be carry-over from other donors' samples. The sample in question was cultured PBMCs, obtained from culture after CMV antigen stimulation. CDR3 bases: TGTGCCAGCAGCGGGCGACAGCTGCTTGAAGCTTTCTTT. Protein sequence: CASSGRQLLEAFF.